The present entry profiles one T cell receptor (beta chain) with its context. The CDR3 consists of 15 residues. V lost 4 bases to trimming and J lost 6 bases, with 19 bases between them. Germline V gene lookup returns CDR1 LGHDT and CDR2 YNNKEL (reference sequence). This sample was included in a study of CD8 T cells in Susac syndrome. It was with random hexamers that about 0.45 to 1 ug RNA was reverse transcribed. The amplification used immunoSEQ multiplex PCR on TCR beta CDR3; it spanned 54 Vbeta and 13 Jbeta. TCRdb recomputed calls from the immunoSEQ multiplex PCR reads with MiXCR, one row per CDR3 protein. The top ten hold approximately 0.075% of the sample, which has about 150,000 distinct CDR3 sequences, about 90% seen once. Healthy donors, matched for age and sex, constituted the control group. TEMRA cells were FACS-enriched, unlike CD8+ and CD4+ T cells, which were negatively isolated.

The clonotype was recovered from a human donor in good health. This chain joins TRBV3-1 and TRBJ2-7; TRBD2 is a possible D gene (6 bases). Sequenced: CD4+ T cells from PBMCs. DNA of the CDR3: TGTGCCAGCAGCCTGAGCACCCTTGCGGGAAGCGAGCAGTACTTC. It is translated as CASSLSTLAGSEQYF.